This TCR beta chain was identified during a study of blood T cells in healthy people across ages. Ten or more counts support this clonotype. Its antigen is not known. Then a second PCR, running roughly 7 to 11 cycles, was carried out with a sample-barcoded 5' primer and a J-beta primer mix. Each TCR beta cDNA got a 12-nucleotide random molecular identifier. TCRdb reprocessed the 5' RACE reads with MiXCR, giving one entry per CDR3 protein. The sample holds around 1,500,000 distinct CDR3 sequences, roughly 30% seen once. Study observations and caveats: Both higher diversity and more naive CD4+ cells marked long-lived donors when set against aged donors.

The CDR3 contains 17 residues. Germline assignment: CDR1 MGHRA and CDR2 YSYEKL. With 0 bases removed from V and 2 bases from J, the gap between germline ends came to 17 bases. The sequence derives from a woman aged 25 to 39 in good health. The specimen sequenced was blood. The chain uses TRBV4-1 and TRBJ2-7; perhaps D is TRBD1 or TRBD2 (5 bases each). In nucleotides, the CDR3 is TGCGCCAGCAGCCAAGACATCCTGGGGGTTTTGCCCTACGAGCAGTACTTC. Protein: CASSQDILGVLPYEQYF.